A single sample gave rise to the 19 T cell receptor beta chains below, sequenced in a study of CD8 T cells in ankylosing spondylitis. TCRdb itself ran the 5' RACE reads through MiXCR, one entry per CDR3 protein. There are 750,000 to 850,000 distinct CDR3 sequences in the sample; 12% occur only once, and more than 0.5% lies in the top ten. The antigens these receptors bind are not known. Study-level points and caveats: Characteristic of ankylosing spondylitis blood, it appeared, was a TCR beta motif comprising about eight highly homologous variants.

The sequencing sample was made of blood, either unsorted or a sorted T cell fraction (not recorded which). All receptors derive from a male donor with ankylosing spondylitis.

There are a few counts of this clonotype. V and J are TRBV7-9 and TRBJ1-4; D is undetermined. This CDR3 is 15 amino acids long. Looked up from germline, CDR1 is SEHNR and CDR2 is FQNEAQ (reference sequence). The V gene lost 4 bases and the J gene lost 0 bases, with 9 bases spanning the gap. CDR3 sequence (DNA): TGTGCCAGCAGCTCCCCTCTAACAACTAATGAAAAACTGTTTTTT. Translating gives CASSSPLTTNEKLFF.

This clonotype was seen more than once but under ten times. V usage is TRBV29-1 and J usage is TRBJ2-3, with a weak D call TRBD2 (5 bases). The V and J ends lost 6 bases and 2 bases respectively, with 12 bases between them. The CDR3 extends over 13 amino acids. CDR1 is SQVTM, CDR2 ANQGSEA, per germline. CDR3 protein: CSVRAFSTDTQYF. The CDR3 DNA reads TGCAGCGTGCGGGCCTTCTCCACAGATACGCAGTATTTT.

V is TRBV4-1 and J is TRBJ2-5; unclear D gene. Germline V CDR1 and CDR2: MGHRA, YSYEKL. This CDR3 has 14 amino acids. Trimming removed 0 bases at V and 4 bases at J, with 9 bases between. CDR3 protein: CASSQDAKAETQYF. The CDR3 region has the DNA TGCGCCAGCAGCCAAGATGCTAAGGCAGAGACCCAGTACTTC.

This clonotype appeared a few times. The chain links TRBV4-2 to TRBJ2-3, with D perhaps TRBD2 (6 bases). The CDR3 is 15 amino acids. V gave up 4 bases and J gave up 5 bases, with 16 bases separating them. CDR1 and CDR2 (germline): LGHNA, YNFKEQ. The CDR3: CASSRTTGAVDTQYF. DNA of the CDR3: TGTGCCAGCAGCCGTACGACGGGAGCGGTAGATACGCAGTATTTT.

The rearrangement joins TRBV14 to TRBJ2-5; no definite D call. Germline V lookup: CDR1 SGHDN, CDR2 FVKESK. The CDR3 sequence is 13 residues long. Trimming pared 0 bases from V and 7 bases from J, leaving 9 bases between. The CDR3: CASSQEDWMTQYF. Written as DNA, the CDR3 is TGTGCCAGCAGCCAAGAAGATTGGATGACCCAGTACTTC.

The rearrangement joins TRBV5-4 to TRBJ2-5, with TRBD1 identical over 11 bases. Germline loops: CDR1 SGHNT, CDR2 YYREEE (reference sequence). Trimming cost V 4 bases and J 5 bases; bases outside gene matches: 10. CDR3 length equals 16 residues. CDR3 nucleotides: TGTGCCAGCAGCCCTAAGATGGACAGGGGGCGTGAGACCCAGTACTTC. Its translation is CASSPKMDRGRETQYF.

This clonotype showed up just once. The gene calls are TRBV4-2 and TRBJ2-1; TRBD2 matches at 12 bases. V shed 4 bases, J shed 4 bases, and the junction held 8 bases outside the gene matches. The CDR3 contains 17 residues. Germline V lookup: CDR1 LGHNA, CDR2 YNFKEQ. The CDR3 loop is CASSRSRGLAGYNEQFF. The CDR3 coding sequence is TGTGCCAGCAGCCGCTCGCGCGGACTAGCGGGGTACAATGAGCAGTTCTTC.

This sequence joins TRBV20-1 and TRBJ2-7, with 9 bases aligning to TRBD2. CDR1 and CDR2 from the germline V gene are DFQATT and SNEGSKA (reference sequence). The CDR3 contains 14 residues. Trimming took 3 bases from V and 7 from J; bases not matched to a gene: 10. For the CDR3, the DNA is TGCAGTGCTAGGAAAGGGGCGGGAGGGCGAGAGCAGTACTTC. Translating it yields CSARKGAGGREQYF.

For the CDR3, the DNA is TGTGCCACCAGCAGAGACGGCCCCTCCTACGAGCAGTACTTC. This sequence encodes CATSRDGPSYEQYF. The chain joins TRBV15 to TRBJ2-7; D is uncertain. V lost 0 bases and J 0 bases, leaving 6 bases between the germline ends. The germline V gene encodes CDR1 LNHNV and CDR2 YYDKDF (reference sequence). The CDR3 is made up of 14 amino acids.

The rearrangement uses TRBV6-5 and TRBJ2-1, with D maybe TRBD1 (6 bases). This CDR3 has 14 residues. The germline V gene has CDR1 MNHEY and CDR2 SVGAGI. V dropped 4 bases and J dropped 7 bases, with 14 bases sitting between them. The CDR3 nucleotides are TGTGCCAGCAGTTTCCCCCAGGGGTGGAATGAGCAGTTCTTC. This sequence encodes CASSFPQGWNEQFF.

The chain is built from TRBV11-1 and TRBJ2-1, with 9 bases aligning to TRBD2. In germline, CDR1 is SGHAT, CDR2 FQDESV (reference sequence). V shed 4 bases and J 1 base; nucleotides not matched to a gene: 11. The CDR3 covers 18 residues. The CDR3 DNA is TGTGCCAGCAGCTCATCCTCGGGTAGCGGGGGTTCCTACAATGAGCAGTTCTTC. It specifies CASSSSSGSGGSYNEQFF.

Notes on this clonotype: A clone one base away is much larger, so this may be a read error. The V and J genes are TRBV7-2 and TRBJ1-2; D uncertain. Germline assignment: CDR1 SGHTA and CDR2 FQGNSA. The CDR3 is 13 amino acids. Trimming cost V 1 base and J 8 bases, with 11 bases left between them. The DNA for the CDR3 is TGTGCCAGCAGCTTAGGTCCAGTTCGGGGCTACACCTTC. Translating gives CASSLGPVRGYTF.

This clonotype was found many times. V usage is TRBV5-5 and J usage is TRBJ2-7; TRBD1 matches at 7 bases. CDR1 and CDR2 from the germline V gene are SGHKS and YYEKEE (reference sequence). V trimming: 6 bases; J trimming: 5 bases; junction bases outside the gene matches: 11. The CDR3 length is 14 residues. The chain's CDR3 is CASNLIQGSNEQYF. The CDR3 region has the DNA TGTGCCAGCAACCTCATACAGGGGAGCAACGAGCAGTACTTC.

This clonotype appeared a few times. This sequence joins TRBV6-5 and TRBJ2-4; no definite D call. Germline CDR1 is MNHEY and CDR2 is SVGAGI. Trimming cost V 2 bases and J 0 bases, with 11 bases left between them. The CDR3 totals 16 residues. CDR3 bases: TGTGCCAGCAGTTACCCTCGGACGGTAGCCAAAAACATTCAGTACTTC. It translates to CASSYPRTVAKNIQYF.

This clonotype appeared many times. The CDR3 DNA reads TGTGCCAGCAGTTTATGGCTGTACGAGCAGTACTTC. As protein: CASSLWLYEQYF. The V call is TRBV12-3 or TRBV12-4, the J call TRBJ2-7; D gene uncertain. CDR3 size: 12 residues. V lost 2 bases and J lost 4, with 6 bases in between.

This clonotype was seen repeatedly, ten times or more. The chain combines TRBV29-1 with TRBJ2-2, with D perhaps matching TRBD1 (5 bases). This CDR3 contains 11 residues. Trimming shortened V by 7 bases and J by 5 bases, and 8 bases separated the two germline ends. Germline values: CDR1 SQVTM, CDR2 ANQGSEA. The CDR3 coding sequence is TGCAGCGGAAGGGGAACCGGGGAGCTGTTTTTT. Protein product: CSGRGTGELFF.

This clonotype was counted only a few times. The V call is TRBV6-1, the J call TRBJ1-5; 9 bases line up with TRBD1. The CDR3 has 13 residues. Germline V gene lookup returns CDR1 MNHNS and CDR2 SASEGT. Trimming took 6 bases from V and 8 from J; bases not matched to a gene: 5. CDR3 protein: CASSLTGGEPQHF. DNA of the CDR3: TGTGCCAGCAGCCTGACAGGGGGTGAGCCCCAGCATTTT.

Ten or more counts support this clonotype. CDR3 protein: CSVFQDIRETQYF. As DNA, the CDR3 is TGCAGCGTTTTCCAGGACATTAGAGAGACCCAGTACTTC. The V and J genes are TRBV29-1 and TRBJ2-5; TRBD1 might be the D (5 bases). Germline values: CDR1 SQVTM, CDR2 ANQGSEA. The CDR3 covers 13 residues. V was trimmed by 5 bases and J by 4 bases, leaving 14 bases between them.

This clonotype was recorded a few times. The rearrangement uses TRBV20-1 and TRBJ2-6; unclear D gene. This CDR3 is built from 14 residues. Trimming pared 2 bases from V and 0 bases from J, leaving 5 bases between. Germline V lookup: CDR1 DFQATT, CDR2 SNEGSKA (reference sequence). This CDR3 is CSARRNSGANVLTF. CDR3 nucleotide sequence: TGCAGTGCTAGACGGAACTCTGGGGCCAACGTCCTGACTTTC.